This T cell receptor beta chain was recorded in a study of Ad26.COV2.S vaccination and SARS-CoV-2 variants. The treatment was: about 20 received Ad26.COV2.S at low or high dose, single or two shots; about 5 received placebo; per-sample allocation not given. Collection of the samples took place on day 63 after the first injection of vaccine or placebo. The repertoire was sequenced with immunoSEQ multiplex PCR; TCRdb's copy has only in-frame clones and lacks some. Of 300,000 to 350,000 clones listed, approximately 87% are singletons. Sample: peripheral blood, taken in a trial of Ad26.COV2.S vaccine versus placebo. This TCR was recovered from a person aged 18-65 years who received the Ad26.COV2.S COVID-19 vaccine or a placebo.

CDR3 DNA: TGTGCCAGCAGATCCTCGACAGGGGGGATCTATGGCTACACCTTC. As protein: CASRSSTGGIYGYTF. V and J are TRBV5-6 and TRBJ1-2; TRBD1 agrees at 9 bases. V was pared by 5 bases and J by 4 bases, with 9 bases of the junction left unmatched. CDR1 and CDR2 from the germline V gene are SGHDT and YYEEEE. The CDR3 sequence is 15 residues long.